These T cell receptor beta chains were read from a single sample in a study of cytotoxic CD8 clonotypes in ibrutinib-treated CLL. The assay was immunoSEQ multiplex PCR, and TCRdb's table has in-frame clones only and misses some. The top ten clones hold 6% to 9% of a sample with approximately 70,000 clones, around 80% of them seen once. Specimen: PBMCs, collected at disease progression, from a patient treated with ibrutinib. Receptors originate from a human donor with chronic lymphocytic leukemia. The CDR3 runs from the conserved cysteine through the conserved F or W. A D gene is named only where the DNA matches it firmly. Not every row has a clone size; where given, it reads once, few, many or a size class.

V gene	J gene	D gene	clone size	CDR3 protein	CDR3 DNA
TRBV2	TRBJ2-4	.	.	CASSGAQGGKNIQYF	TGTGCCAGCAGTGGGGCCCAGGGAGGCAAAAACATTCAGTACTTC
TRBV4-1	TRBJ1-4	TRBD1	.	CASSQDRQGVEKLFF	TGCGCCAGCAGCCAAGATCGACAGGGGGTTGAAAAACTGTTTTTT
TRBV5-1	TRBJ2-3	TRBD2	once	CASSQTSGYTQYF	TGCGCCAGCAGTCAAACTAGCGGCTATACGCAGTATTTT
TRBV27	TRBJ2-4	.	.	CASSLWFDLAKNIQYF	TGTGCCAGCAGTCTTTGGTTCGATCTAGCCAAAAACATTCAGTACTTC
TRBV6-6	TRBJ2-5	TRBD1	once	CASRRQGIQGETQYF	TGTGCCAGCAGACGACAGGGGATTCAAGGAGAGACCCAGTACTTC
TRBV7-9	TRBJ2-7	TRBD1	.	CASSKDRAFYEQYF	TGTGCCAGCAGCAAGGACAGGGCTTTCTACGAGCAGTACTTC
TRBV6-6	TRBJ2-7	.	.	CASSYPGTLGGEQYF	TGTGCCAGCAGTTACCCCGGGACTCTCGGTGGGGAGCAGTACTTC
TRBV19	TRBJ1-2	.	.	CATRRGGRLENYGYTF	TGTGCCACCAGACGAGGAGGCAGACTTGAAAACTATGGCTACACCTTC
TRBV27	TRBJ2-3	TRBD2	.	CASSFSGGAGDTQYF	TGTGCCAGCAGTTTTAGCGGGGGGGCCGGAGATACGCAGTATTTT
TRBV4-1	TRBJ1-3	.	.	CASSQDRSIYF	TGCGCCAGCAGCCAAGATAGGTCCATATATTTT
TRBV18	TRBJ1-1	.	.	CASSPQLMNTEAFF	TGTGCCAGCTCACCACAACTTATGAACACTGAAGCTTTCTTT
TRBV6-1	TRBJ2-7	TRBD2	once	CASSDTSGAGTRQYF	TGTGCCAGCAGTGATACTAGCGGAGCCGGGACGAGGCAGTACTTC
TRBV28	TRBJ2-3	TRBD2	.	CASRDSSGGAGTQYF	TGTGCCAGCAGGGACTCTAGCGGGGGGGCAGGTACGCAGTATTTT
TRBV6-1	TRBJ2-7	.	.	CASRVMDSAYEQYF	TGTGCCAGCAGGGTAATGGACAGCGCCTACGAGCAGTACTTC
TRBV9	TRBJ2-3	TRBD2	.	CASSASGTSGTDTQYF	TGTGCCAGCAGCGCCTCCGGGACTAGCGGCACAGATACGCAGTATTTT
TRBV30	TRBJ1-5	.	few	CAWSWRQSNQPQHF	TGTGCCTGGAGTTGGAGGCAGAGCAATCAGCCCCAGCATTTT
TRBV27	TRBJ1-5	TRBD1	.	CASSLWGRQGLVGNQPQHF	TGTGCCAGCAGTTTATGGGGGAGACAGGGGTTAGTTGGAAATCAGCCCCAGCATTTT
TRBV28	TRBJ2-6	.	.	CASSFLTPLSSGANVLTF	TGTGCCAGCAGTTTTTTGACACCCTTAAGCTCTGGGGCCAACGTCCTGACTTTC
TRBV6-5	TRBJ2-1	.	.	CASRANYGDNEQFF	TGTGCCAGCAGAGCGAATTATGGCGACAATGAGCAGTTCTTC
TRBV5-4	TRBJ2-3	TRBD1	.	CASSSTGGLTDTQYF	TGTGCCAGCAGCTCGACAGGGGGTCTAACAGATACGCAGTATTTT
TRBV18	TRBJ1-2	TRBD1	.	CASSPGQGYGYTF	TGTGCCAGCTCACCAGGACAGGGCTATGGCTACACCTTC
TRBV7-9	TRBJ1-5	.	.	CASSSPGGPQHF	TGTGCCAGCAGCTCCCCCGGCGGTCCCCAGCATTTT
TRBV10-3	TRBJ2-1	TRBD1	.	CAIRGTVVYNEQFF	TGTGCCATCAGGGGGACAGTTGTCTACAATGAGCAGTTCTTC
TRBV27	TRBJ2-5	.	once	CASSLSWLQETQYF	TGTGCCAGCAGTTTATCGTGGCTACAAGAGACCCAGTACTTC
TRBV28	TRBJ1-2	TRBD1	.	CASSLTTGDNYGYTF	TGTGCCAGCAGTTTAACAACAGGGGATAACTATGGCTACACCTTC
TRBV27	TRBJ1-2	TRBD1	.	CASSLKFWGTVYGYTF	TGTGCCAGCAGTTTAAAATTCTGGGGGACAGTCTATGGCTACACCTTC
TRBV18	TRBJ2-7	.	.	CASSPGWGFFEQYF	TGTGCCAGCTCACCGGGGTGGGGTTTTTTCGAGCAGTACTTC
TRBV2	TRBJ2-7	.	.	CASSEVQPLTYEQYF	TGTGCCAGCAGTGAAGTCCAGCCATTGACCTACGAGCAGTACTTC
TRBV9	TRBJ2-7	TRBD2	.	CASSLGGGNEQYF	TGTGCCAGCAGCCTGGGGGGAGGGAACGAGCAGTACTTC
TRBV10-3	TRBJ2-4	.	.	CAISESEENIQYF	TGTGCCATCAGTGAGTCGGAAGAAAACATTCAGTACTTC
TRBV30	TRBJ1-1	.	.	CAWSVWQGITEAFF	TGTGCCTGGAGTGTATGGCAGGGGATCACTGAAGCTTTCTTT